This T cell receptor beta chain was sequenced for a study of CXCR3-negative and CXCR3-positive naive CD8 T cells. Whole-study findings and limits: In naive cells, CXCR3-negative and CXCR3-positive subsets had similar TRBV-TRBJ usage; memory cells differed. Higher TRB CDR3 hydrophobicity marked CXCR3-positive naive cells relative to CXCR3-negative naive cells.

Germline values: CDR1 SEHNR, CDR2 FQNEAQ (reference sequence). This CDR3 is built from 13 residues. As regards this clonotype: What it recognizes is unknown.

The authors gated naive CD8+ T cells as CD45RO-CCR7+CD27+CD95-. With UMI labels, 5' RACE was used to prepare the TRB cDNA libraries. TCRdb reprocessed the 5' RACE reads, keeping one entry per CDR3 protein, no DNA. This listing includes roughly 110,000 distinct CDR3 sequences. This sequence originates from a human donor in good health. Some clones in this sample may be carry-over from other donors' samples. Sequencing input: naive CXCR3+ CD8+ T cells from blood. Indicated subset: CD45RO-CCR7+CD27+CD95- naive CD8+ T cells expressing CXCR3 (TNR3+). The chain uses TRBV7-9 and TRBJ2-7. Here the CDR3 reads CASSLAGYEEQYF.